This is a list of T cell receptor beta chains from one sample in a study of cytomegalovirus exposure and HLA in healthy donors. Profiled with immunoSEQ multiplex PCR; TCRdb holds only in-frame clones, not every one. The table has 110,000 or so clones, around 86% seen once; the top ten hold around 3.6%. The sequenced sample was PBMCs. The receptors stem from a woman between 18 and 30 years old in good health and CMV-seropositive. CDR3s include the opening cysteine and the closing phenylalanine or tryptophan. The D gene is left open where the match is weak. A clone size is listed for some rows: how often the clone was seen (once, few, many), or a class if it is expanded.

J: TRBJ2-7; D: .; size: .; V: TRBV29-1; CDR3: CSVGGNNYEQYF; DNA: TGCAGCGTTGGAGGAAACAACTACGAGCAGTACTTC
J: TRBJ2-3; D: .; size: .; V: TRBV27; CDR3: CASGSPRGRPSTDTQYF; DNA: TGTGCCAGCGGGTCCCCCAGGGGACGCCCTAGCACAGATACGCAGTATTTT
J: TRBJ2-1; D: .; size: .; V: TRBV19; CDR3: CASGYSSYNEQFF; DNA: TGTGCCAGTGGGTACAGCTCCTACAATGAGCAGTTCTTC
J: TRBJ1-4; D: .; size: .; V: TRBV2; CDR3: CASRVTATNEKLFF; DNA: TGTGCCAGCAGGGTGACAGCAACTAATGAAAAACTGTTTTTT
J: TRBJ1-5; D: .; size: .; V: TRBV15; CDR3: CATSREGVLQPQHF; DNA: TGTGCCACCAGCAGAGAAGGAGTGCTCCAGCCCCAGCATTTT
J: TRBJ1-5; D: .; size: .; V: TRBV6-6; CDR3: CASRGGNQPQHF; DNA: TGTGCCAGCAGGGGAGGCAATCAGCCCCAGCATTTT
J: TRBJ2-1; D: TRBD2; size: .; V: TRBV5-1; CDR3: CASRRDLSGRAYSEQFF; DNA: TGCGCCAGCAGACGCGACCTTAGCGGGAGGGCCTATAGTGAGCAGTTCTTC
J: TRBJ2-7; D: TRBD2; size: few; V: TRBV4-1; CDR3: CASSQGTSVAYEQYF; DNA: TGCGCCAGCAGCCAAGGGACTAGCGTTGCCTACGAGCAGTACTTC
J: TRBJ2-7; D: .; size: .; V: TRBV11-3; CDR3: CASSLEPPGTGYEQYF; DNA: TGTGCCAGCAGCTTAGAACCGCCCGGGACTGGCTACGAGCAGTACTTC
J: TRBJ1-4; D: TRBD1; size: .; V: TRBV28; CDR3: CASRTGRDEKLFF; DNA: TGTGCCAGCCGGACAGGGAGGGATGAAAAACTGTTTTTT
J: TRBJ1-3; D: .; size: .; V: TRBV28; CDR3: CASSLSMGQTDTIYF; DNA: TGTGCCAGCAGTTTATCCATGGGACAAACAGACACCATATATTTT
J: TRBJ2-3; D: TRBD1; size: once; V: TRBV6-1; CDR3: CASSEFRGTGYTDTQYF; DNA: TGTGCCAGCAGTGAATTCCGTGGGACAGGGTACACAGATACGCAGTATTTT
J: TRBJ2-7; D: TRBD1; size: .; V: TRBV5-8; CDR3: CASSADRGRVEQYF; DNA: TGTGCCAGCAGCGCCGACAGGGGGCGCGTCGAGCAGTACTTC
J: TRBJ1-4; D: .; size: .; V: TRBV9; CDR3: CASSVGQGHEKLFF; DNA: TGTGCCAGCAGCGTAGGGCAGGGGCATGAAAAACTGTTTTTT
J: TRBJ1-2; D: TRBD1; size: .; V: TRBV28; CDR3: CASSPNDRGRGYTF; DNA: TGTGCCAGCAGCCCTAACGACAGGGGGCGAGGCTACACCTTC
J: TRBJ1-2; D: TRBD1; size: .; V: TRBV7-8; CDR3: CASSLNPGGLNYGYTF; DNA: TGTGCCAGCAGCTTAAACCCAGGGGGCTTAAACTATGGCTACACCTTC
J: TRBJ2-1; D: .; size: .; V: TRBV2; CDR3: CASGSEQFF; DNA: TGTGCCAGCGGTAGTGAGCAGTTCTTC
J: TRBJ1-5; D: TRBD1; size: .; V: TRBV28; CDR3: CASRPGTGIGGQPQHF; DNA: TGTGCCAGCAGACCCGGGACAGGGATCGGGGGTCAGCCCCAGCATTTT
J: TRBJ1-4; D: .; size: once; V: TRBV5-1; CDR3: CASSLEAVGTNEKLFF; DNA: TGCGCCAGCAGCTTGGAGGCGGTGGGAACTAATGAAAAACTGTTTTTT
J: TRBJ2-5; D: .; size: .; V: TRBV11-3; CDR3: CASSLNNKETQYF; DNA: TGTGCCAGCAGCTTAAACAACAAAGAGACCCAGTACTTC
J: TRBJ2-3; D: TRBD2; size: once; V: TRBV7-9; CDR3: CASSPRRAGGETDTQYF; DNA: TGTGCCAGCAGCCCAAGAAGGGCGGGGGGGGAGACAGATACGCAGTATTTT
J: TRBJ1-5; D: TRBD1; size: few; V: TRBV27; CDR3: CASSAVQGGKVPQHF; DNA: TGTGCCAGCAGTGCTGTACAGGGGGGTAAGGTGCCCCAGCATTTT
J: TRBJ1-2; D: .; size: .; V: TRBV29-1; CDR3: CSAGLGSSNYGYTF; DNA: TGCAGCGCCGGGTTAGGGAGTTCTAACTATGGCTACACCTTC
J: TRBJ2-2; D: .; size: .; V: TRBV6-1; CDR3: CASSLVVTGELFF; DNA: TGTGCCAGCAGTCTAGTCGTTACCGGGGAGCTGTTTTTT
J: TRBJ1-1; D: TRBD1; size: .; V: TRBV12-5; CDR3: CASGPKTGAATEAFF; DNA: TGTGCTAGTGGTCCAAAGACAGGGGCGGCCACTGAAGCTTTCTTT
J: TRBJ2-7; D: .; size: .; V: TRBV28; CDR3: CASSVQGWEQYF; DNA: TGTGCCAGCAGTGTACAGGGCTGGGAGCAGTACTTC
J: TRBJ2-2; D: .; size: .; V: TRBV5-1; CDR3: CASALPAAGGSGELFF; DNA: TGCGCCAGCGCCCTCCCCGCGGCAGGGGGGTCCGGGGAGCTGTTTTTT
J: TRBJ1-1; D: TRBD1; size: .; V: TRBV28; CDR3: CASRPDRGAENTEAFF; DNA: TGTGCCAGCAGGCCAGACAGGGGAGCGGAGAACACTGAAGCTTTCTTT
J: TRBJ1-5; D: .; size: .; V: TRBV15; CDR3: CATSYKTDQPQHF; DNA: TGTGCCACCAGCTACAAGACTGATCAGCCCCAGCATTTT
J: TRBJ2-1; D: .; size: .; V: TRBV4-2; CDR3: CASSALGRQFF; DNA: TGTGCCAGCAGCGCCTTGGGGAGACAGTTCTTC
J: TRBJ1-5; D: .; size: .; V: TRBV4-1; CDR3: CASSPTTEPPQPQHF; DNA: TGCGCCAGCAGCCCGACGACGGAGCCTCCTCAGCCCCAGCATTTT
J: TRBJ2-7; D: TRBD2; size: .; V: TRBV11-2; CDR3: CASSFGLAGGRYEQYF; DNA: TGTGCCAGCAGCTTCGGATTAGCGGGAGGACGCTACGAGCAGTACTTC
J: TRBJ2-7; D: TRBD2; size: .; V: TRBV27; CDR3: CASSTFGGGAYEQYF; DNA: TGTGCCAGCAGTACGTTTGGGGGGGGTGCCTACGAGCAGTACTTC
J: TRBJ2-2; D: TRBD1; size: once; V: TRBV5-1; CDR3: CASSLGQGTGELFF; DNA: TGCGCCAGCAGCCTGGGACAGGGAACCGGGGAGCTGTTTTTT
J: TRBJ2-7; D: .; size: .; V: TRBV5-1; CDR3: CASSLEGGAAYEQYF; DNA: TGCGCCAGCAGCTTGGAGGGCGGAGCGGCCTACGAGCAGTACTTC
J: TRBJ1-5; D: TRBD1; size: once; V: TRBV2; CDR3: CASTSGGAGNQPQHF; DNA: TGTGCCAGCACCTCAGGGGGCGCGGGCAATCAGCCCCAGCATTTT
J: TRBJ2-1; D: TRBD2; size: .; V: TRBV5-1; CDR3: CASSLEGTSNEQFF; DNA: TGCGCCAGCAGCTTGGAAGGGACTAGCAATGAGCAGTTCTTC
J: TRBJ2-7; D: .; size: .; V: TRBV9; CDR3: CASSAAGNYEQYF; DNA: TGTGCCAGCAGCGCGGCAGGGAACTACGAGCAGTACTTC
J: TRBJ2-5; D: TRBD1; size: .; V: TRBV19; CDR3: CASSRQGGEETQYF; DNA: TGTGCCAGTAGTAGACAGGGTGGAGAAGAGACCCAGTACTTC
J: TRBJ1-2; D: TRBD1; size: .; V: TRBV30; CDR3: CAWSPGQVAYGYTF; DNA: TGTGCCTGGAGTCCGGGACAGGTCGCATATGGCTACACCTTC
J: TRBJ1-4; D: .; size: .; V: TRBV2; CDR3: CASSEAGTPNEKLFF; DNA: TGTGCCAGCAGTGAAGCGGGGACACCTAATGAAAAACTGTTTTTT
J: TRBJ2-3; D: TRBD1; size: .; V: TRBV7-9; CDR3: CASSVQGARDTQYF; DNA: TGTGCCAGCAGCGTACAGGGGGCGAGGGATACGCAGTATTTT
J: TRBJ2-2; D: TRBD2; size: .; V: TRBV19; CDR3: CASNLLAGVSGELFF; DNA: TGTGCCAGTAATTTACTAGCGGGGGTTTCCGGGGAGCTGTTTTTT
J: TRBJ2-7; D: .; size: few; V: TRBV7-3; CDR3: CAGAGDHEQYF; DNA: TGTGCCGGGGCAGGGGACCACGAGCAGTACTTC
J: TRBJ1-2; D: TRBD1; size: .; V: TRBV5-4; CDR3: CASSPGQPLRGYTF; DNA: TGTGCCAGCAGCCCGGGACAGCCTCTTAGGGGCTACACCTTC
J: TRBJ1-4; D: .; size: .; V: TRBV28; CDR3: CASSFSGGGEKLFF; DNA: TGTGCCAGCAGTTTTTCGGGGGGGGGCGAAAAACTGTTTTTT
J: TRBJ2-7; D: TRBD1; size: .; V: TRBV27; CDR3: CASSEGQGYRYEQYF; DNA: TGTGCCAGCAGTGAGGGACAGGGGTATCGGTACGAGCAGTACTTC
J: TRBJ2-1; D: TRBD2; size: .; V: TRBV6-4; CDR3: CARTIAGSANEQFF; DNA: TGTGCCAGGACAATAGCGGGGTCGGCCAATGAGCAGTTCTTC
J: TRBJ2-7; D: .; size: .; V: TRBV13; CDR3: CASSLVRARGDEQYF; DNA: .
J: TRBJ2-7; D: .; size: few; V: TRBV2; CDR3: CASSTASYEQYF; DNA: TGTGCCAGCAGTACCGCGTCCTACGAGCAGTACTTC
J: TRBJ2-3; D: .; size: once; V: TRBV10-3; CDR3: CAIRGAPDTQYF; DNA: TGTGCCATCAGGGGCGCGCCAGATACGCAGTATTTT